The subject of this entry is one T cell receptor beta chain. Its antigen is undetermined. This sample is drawn from a study of T cell responses to AZD1222 COVID-19 vaccine. General study points: Clonal diversity may have been underestimated, and the donors were mostly white British, with more females than males. Baseline serostatus was positive in only a handful of AZD1222 recipients.

Sequenced by immunoSEQ multiplex PCR; TCRdb stores in-frame clones only, minus some. Of more than 85,000 clones in the sample, 87% were seen once. Germline trimming cut 7 bases from V and 5 bases from J; bases unmatched to any gene: 10. The CDR3 is 13 residues long. Germline-derived CDR1 and CDR2 are SQVTM and ANQGSEA. This receptor was obtained from an adult in good health. This specimen consisted of peripheral blood, obtained on day 0 of AZD1222 vaccination. V is TRBV29-1 and J is TRBJ1-2; 7 positions match TRBD1. This CDR3 reads CSAWDSTSYGYTF. CDR3 bases: TGCAGCGCCTGGGACAGTACTTCGTATGGCTACACCTTC.